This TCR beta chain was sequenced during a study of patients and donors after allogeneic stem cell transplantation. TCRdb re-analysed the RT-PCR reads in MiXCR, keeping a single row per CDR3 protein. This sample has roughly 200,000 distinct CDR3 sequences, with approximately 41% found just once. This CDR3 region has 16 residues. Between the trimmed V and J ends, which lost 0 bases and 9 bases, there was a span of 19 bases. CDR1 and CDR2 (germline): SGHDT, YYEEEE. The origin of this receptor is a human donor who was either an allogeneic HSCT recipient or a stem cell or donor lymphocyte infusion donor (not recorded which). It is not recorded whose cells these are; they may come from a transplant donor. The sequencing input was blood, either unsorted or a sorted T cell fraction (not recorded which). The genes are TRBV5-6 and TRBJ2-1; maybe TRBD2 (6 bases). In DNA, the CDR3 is TGTGCCAGCAGCTTGGACGCGGGAATTCTGTCCACTGAGCAGTTCTTC. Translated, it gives CASSLDAGILSTEQFF. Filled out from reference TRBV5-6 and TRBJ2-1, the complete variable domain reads DAGVTQSPTHLIKTRGQQVTLRCSPKSGHDTVSWYQQALGQGPQFIFQYYEEEERQRGNFPDRFSGHQFPNYSSELNVNALLLGDSALYLCASSLDAGILSTEQFFGPGTRLTVL.